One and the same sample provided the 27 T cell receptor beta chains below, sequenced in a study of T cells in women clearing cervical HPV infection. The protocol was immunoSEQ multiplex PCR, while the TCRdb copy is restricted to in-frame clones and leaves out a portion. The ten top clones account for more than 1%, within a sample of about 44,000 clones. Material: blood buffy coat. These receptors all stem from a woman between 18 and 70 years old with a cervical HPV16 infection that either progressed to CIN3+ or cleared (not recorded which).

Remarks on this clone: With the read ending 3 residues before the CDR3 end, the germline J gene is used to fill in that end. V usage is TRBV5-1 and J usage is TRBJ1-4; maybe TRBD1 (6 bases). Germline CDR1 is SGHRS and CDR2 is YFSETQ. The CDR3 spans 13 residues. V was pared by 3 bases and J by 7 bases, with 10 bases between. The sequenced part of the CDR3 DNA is TGCGCCAGCAGCTCCGGACAGAGTGAAAAA. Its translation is CASSSGQSEK. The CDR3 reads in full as CASSSGQSEKLFF.

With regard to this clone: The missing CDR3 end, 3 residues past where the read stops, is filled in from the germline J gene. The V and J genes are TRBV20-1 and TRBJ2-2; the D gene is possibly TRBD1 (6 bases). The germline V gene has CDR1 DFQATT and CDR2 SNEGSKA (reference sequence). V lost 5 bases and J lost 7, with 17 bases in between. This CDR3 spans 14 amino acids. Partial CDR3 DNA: TGCAGTGCTTTCACGGACAGTCAATACGGGGAG. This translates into CSAFTDSQYGE. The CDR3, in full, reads CSAFTDSQYGELFF.

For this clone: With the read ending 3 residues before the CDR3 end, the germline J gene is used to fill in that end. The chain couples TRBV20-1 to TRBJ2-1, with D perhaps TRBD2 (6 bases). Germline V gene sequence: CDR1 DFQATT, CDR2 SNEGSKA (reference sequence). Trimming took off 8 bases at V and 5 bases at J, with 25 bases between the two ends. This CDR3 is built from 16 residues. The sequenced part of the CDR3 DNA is TGCAGTCTCTACTCTCTAGGGCGGGGTCTCAACAATGAG. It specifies CSLYSLGRGLNNE. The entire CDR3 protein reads CSLYSLGRGLNNEQFF.

Here the CDR3 reads CASSFGQDAEQYF. The sequenced part of the CDR3 DNA is TGTGCCAGCAGCTTCGGACAGGACGCCGAG. The chain is built from TRBV7-6 and TRBJ2-7; 7 bases line up with TRBD1. The read terminates 3 residues ahead of where the CDR3 ends, so the germline J gene completes it. CDR1 SGHVS and CDR2 FNYEAQ come from the germline V gene. The V and J ends lost 3 bases and 6 bases, in that order; junction bases with no gene match: 5. The CDR3 has 13 amino acids. The entire variable domain, with the rest obtained from reference TRBV7-6 and TRBJ2-7, is as follows: GAGVSQSPRYKVTKRGQDVALRCDPISGHVSLYWYRQALGQGPEFLTYFNYEAQQDKSGLPNDRFSAERPEGSISTLTIQRTEQRDSAMYRCASSFGQDAEQYFGPGTRLTVT.

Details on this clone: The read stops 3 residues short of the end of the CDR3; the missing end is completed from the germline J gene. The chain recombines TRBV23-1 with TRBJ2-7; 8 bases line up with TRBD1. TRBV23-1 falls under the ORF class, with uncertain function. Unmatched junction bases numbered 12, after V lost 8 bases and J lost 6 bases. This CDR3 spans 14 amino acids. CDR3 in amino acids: CASHPPGQEAEQYF. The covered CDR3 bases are TGCGCCAGCCATCCCCCGGGACAGGAGGCCGAG.

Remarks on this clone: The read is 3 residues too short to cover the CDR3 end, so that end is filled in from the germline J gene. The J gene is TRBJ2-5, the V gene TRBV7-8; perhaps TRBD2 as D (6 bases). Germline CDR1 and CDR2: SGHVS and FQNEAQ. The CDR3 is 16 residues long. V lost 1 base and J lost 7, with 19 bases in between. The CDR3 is CASSLEATRLGGTQYF. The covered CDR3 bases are TGTGCCAGCAGCTTAGAAGCGACACGGCTGGGGGGGACC.

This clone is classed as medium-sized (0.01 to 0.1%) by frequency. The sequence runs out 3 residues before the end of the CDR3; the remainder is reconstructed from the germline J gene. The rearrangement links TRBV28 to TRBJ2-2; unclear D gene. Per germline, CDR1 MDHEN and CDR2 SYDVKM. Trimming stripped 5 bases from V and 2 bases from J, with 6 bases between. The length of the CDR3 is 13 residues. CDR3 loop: CASSNSNTGELFF. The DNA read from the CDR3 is TGTGCCAGCAGTAACAGCAACACCGGGGAG. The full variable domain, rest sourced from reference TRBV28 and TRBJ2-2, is DVKVTQSSRYLVKRTGEKVFLECVQDMDHENMFWYRQDPGLGLRLIYFSYDVKMKEKGDIPEGYSVSREKKERFSLILESASTNQTSMYLCASSNSNTGELFFGEGSRLTVL.

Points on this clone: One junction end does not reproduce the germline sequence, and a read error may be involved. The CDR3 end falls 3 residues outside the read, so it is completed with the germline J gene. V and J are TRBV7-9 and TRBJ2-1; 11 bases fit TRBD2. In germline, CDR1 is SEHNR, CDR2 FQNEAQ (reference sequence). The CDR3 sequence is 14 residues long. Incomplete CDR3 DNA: TGTGCCAGCAGCATAGCGGGGGGGGCCCATGAG. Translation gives CASSIAGGAHE. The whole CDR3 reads CASSIAGGAHEQFF.

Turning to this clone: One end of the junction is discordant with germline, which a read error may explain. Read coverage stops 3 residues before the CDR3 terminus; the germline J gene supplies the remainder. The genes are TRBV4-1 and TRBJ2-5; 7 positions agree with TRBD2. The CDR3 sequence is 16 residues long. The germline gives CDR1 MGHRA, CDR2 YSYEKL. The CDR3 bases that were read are TGCACCAGCAGCCGTTTTACTAGCGCCCCGAAAGAGACC. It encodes CTSSRFTSAPKET. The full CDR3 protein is CTSSRFTSAPKETQYF.

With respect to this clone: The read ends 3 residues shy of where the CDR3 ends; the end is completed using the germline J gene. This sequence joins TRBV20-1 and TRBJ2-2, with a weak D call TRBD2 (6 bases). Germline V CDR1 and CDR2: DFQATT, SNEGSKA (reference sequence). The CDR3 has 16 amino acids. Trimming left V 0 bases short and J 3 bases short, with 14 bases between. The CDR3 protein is CSARDPSGFDTGELFF. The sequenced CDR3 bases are TGCAGTGCTAGAGATCCCAGCGGGTTTGACACCGGGGAG.

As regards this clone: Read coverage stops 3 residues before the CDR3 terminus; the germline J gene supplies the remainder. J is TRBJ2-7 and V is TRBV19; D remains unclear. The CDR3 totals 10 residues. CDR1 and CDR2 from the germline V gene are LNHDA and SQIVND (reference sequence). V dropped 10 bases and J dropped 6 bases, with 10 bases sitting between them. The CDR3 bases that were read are TGTGCCACCGCCTCGGGCGAG. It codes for CATASGE. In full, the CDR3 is CATASGEQYF.

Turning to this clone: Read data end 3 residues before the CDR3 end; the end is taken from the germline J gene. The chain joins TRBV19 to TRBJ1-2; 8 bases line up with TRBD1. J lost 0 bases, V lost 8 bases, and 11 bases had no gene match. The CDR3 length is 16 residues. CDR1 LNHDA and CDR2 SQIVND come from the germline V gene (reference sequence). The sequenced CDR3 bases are TGTGCCAGTCTTCATCCGGGACAGGCTCCTAACTATGGC. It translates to CASLHPGQAPNYG. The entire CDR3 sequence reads CASLHPGQAPNYGYTF.

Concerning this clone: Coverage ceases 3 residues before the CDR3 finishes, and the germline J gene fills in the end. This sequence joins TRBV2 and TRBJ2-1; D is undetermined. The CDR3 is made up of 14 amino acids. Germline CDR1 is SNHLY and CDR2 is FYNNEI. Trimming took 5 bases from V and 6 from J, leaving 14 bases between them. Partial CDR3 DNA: TGTGCCAGCAGTTACCGCGAAGGGCCCAATGAG. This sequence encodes CASSYREGPNE. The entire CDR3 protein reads CASSYREGPNEQFF.

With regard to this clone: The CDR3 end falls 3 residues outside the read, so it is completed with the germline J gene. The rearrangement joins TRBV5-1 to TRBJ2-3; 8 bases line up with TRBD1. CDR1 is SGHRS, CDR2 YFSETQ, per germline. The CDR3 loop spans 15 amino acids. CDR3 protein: CASSLAPGGNQPQYF. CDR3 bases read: TGCGCCAGCAGCTTGGCCCCAGGGGGCAATCAGCCG.

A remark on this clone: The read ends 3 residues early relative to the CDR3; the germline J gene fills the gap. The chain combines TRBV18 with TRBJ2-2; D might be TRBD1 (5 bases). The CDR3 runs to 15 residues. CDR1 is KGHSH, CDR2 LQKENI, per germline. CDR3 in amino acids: CASSPRLQDNSPLFF. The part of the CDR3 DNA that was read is TGTGCCAGCTCACCACGGCTACAGGATAATTCACCG.

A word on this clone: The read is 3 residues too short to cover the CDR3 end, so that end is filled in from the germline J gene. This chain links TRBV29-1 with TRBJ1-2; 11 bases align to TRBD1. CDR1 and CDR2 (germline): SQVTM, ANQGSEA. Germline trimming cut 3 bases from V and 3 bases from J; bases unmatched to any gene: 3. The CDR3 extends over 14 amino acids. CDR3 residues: CSVDGQGAYYGYTF. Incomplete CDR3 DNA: TGCAGCGTTGATGGACAGGGGGCTTACTATGGC.

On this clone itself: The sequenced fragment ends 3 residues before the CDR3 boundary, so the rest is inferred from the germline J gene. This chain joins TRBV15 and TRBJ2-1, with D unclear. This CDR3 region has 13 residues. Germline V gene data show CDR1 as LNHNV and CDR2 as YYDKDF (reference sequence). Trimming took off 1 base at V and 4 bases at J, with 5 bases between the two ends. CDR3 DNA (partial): TGTGCCACCAGCAGAGCAGTTTACAATGAG. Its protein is CATSRAVYNE. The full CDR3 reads CATSRAVYNEQFF.

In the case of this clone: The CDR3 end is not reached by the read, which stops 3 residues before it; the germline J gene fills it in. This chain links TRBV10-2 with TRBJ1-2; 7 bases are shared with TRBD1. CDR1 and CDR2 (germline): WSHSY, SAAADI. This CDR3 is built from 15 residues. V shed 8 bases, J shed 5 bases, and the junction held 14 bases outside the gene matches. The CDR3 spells CASLGTGTAIYGYTF. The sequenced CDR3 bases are TGCGCCAGCCTAGGTACCGGGACAGCCATTTATGGC.

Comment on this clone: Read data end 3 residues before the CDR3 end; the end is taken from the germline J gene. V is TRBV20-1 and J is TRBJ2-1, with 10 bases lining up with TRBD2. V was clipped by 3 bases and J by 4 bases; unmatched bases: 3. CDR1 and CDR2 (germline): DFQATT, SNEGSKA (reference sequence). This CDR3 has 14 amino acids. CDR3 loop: CSASRTSGYNEQFF. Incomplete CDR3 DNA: TGCAGTGCTAGTCGGACTAGCGGTTACAATGAG.

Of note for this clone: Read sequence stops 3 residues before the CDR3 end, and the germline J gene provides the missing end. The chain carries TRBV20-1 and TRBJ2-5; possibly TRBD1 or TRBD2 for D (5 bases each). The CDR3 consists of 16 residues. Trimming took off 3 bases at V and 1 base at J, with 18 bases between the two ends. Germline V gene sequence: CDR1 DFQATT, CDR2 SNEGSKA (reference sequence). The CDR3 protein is CSASGSEDTSQETQYF. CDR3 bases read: TGCAGTGCTAGTGGGAGTGAGGACACTTCCCAAGAGACC.

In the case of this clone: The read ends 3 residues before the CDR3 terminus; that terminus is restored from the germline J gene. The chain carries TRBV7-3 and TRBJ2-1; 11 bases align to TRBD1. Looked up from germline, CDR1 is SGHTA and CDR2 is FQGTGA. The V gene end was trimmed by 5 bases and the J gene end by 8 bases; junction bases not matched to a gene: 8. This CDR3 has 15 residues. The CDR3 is CASSRGTGGYDEQFF. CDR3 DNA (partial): TGTGCCAGCAGCCGGGGGACAGGGGGTTACGATGAG. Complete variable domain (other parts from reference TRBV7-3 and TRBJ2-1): GAGVSQTPSNKVTEKGKYVELRCDPISGHTALYWYRQSLGQGPEFLIYFQGTGAADDSGLPNDRFFAVRPEGSVSTLKIQRTERGDSAVYLCASSRGTGGYDEQFFGPGTRLTVL.

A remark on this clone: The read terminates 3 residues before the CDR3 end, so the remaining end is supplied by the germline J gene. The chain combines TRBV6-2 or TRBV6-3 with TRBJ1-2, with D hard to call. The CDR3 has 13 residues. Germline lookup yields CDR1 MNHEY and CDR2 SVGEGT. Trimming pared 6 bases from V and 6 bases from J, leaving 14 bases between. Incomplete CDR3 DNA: TGTGCCAGCAGCCAAGGACGGGGAGATGGC. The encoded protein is CASSQGRGDG. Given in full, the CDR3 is CASSQGRGDGYTF.

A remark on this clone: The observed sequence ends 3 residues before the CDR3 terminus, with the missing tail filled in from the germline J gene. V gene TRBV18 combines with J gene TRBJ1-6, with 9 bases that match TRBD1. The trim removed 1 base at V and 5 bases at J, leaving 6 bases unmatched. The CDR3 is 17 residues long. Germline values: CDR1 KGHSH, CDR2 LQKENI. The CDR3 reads CASSPRRDRANNSPLHF. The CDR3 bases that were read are TGTGCCAGCTCACCACGGCGGGACAGGGCAAATAATTCACCC.

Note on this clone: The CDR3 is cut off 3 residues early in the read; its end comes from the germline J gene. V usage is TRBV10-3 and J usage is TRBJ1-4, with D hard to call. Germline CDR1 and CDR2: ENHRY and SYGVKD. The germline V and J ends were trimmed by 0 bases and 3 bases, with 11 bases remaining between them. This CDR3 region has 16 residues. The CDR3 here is CAISESTAVANEKLFF. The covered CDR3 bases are TGTGCCATCAGTGAGTCGACTGCTGTTGCTAATGAAAAA.

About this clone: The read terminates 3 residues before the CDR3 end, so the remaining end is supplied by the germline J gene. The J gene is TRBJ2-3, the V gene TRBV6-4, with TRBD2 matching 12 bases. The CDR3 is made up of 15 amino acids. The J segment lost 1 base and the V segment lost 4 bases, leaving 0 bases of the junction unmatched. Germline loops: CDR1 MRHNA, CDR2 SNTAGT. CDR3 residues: CASSGTSGGTDTQYF. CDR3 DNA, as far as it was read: TGTGCCAGCAGTGGGACTAGCGGGGGCACAGATACG.

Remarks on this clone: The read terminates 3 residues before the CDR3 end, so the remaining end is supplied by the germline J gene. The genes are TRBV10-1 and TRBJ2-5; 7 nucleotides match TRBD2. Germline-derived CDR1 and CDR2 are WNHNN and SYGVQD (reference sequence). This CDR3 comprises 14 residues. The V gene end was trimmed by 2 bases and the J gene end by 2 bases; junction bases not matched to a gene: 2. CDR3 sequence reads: CASSETSEQETQYF. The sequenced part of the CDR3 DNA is TGCGCCAGCAGTGAGACTAGCGAGCAAGAGACC.

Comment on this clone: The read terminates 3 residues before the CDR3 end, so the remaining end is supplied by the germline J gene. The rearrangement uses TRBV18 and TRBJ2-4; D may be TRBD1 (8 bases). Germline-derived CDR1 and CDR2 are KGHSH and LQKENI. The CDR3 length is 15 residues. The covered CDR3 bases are TGTGCCAGCTCACCACGTGTGACAGGGGACTATGGT. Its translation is CASSPRVTGDYG. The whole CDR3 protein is CASSPRVTGDYGQYF.